The 28 T cell receptor beta chains below come from one sample, sequenced in a study of Ad26.COV2.S vaccination and SARS-CoV-2 variants. The treatment denotes: some 20 received Ad26.COV2.S at low or high dose, single or two shots; about 5 received placebo; per-sample allocation not given. Sample collection was performed on day 63 after the first vaccine or placebo injection. Here immunoSEQ multiplex PCR was the method, and the copy in TCRdb shows in-frame clones only, minus some. The table records around 240,000 clones, over 75% of them present only once. This sample comprised peripheral blood, obtained in a trial of Ad26.COV2.S vaccine versus placebo. The source is a person between 18 and 59 years old who received the Ad26.COV2.S COVID-19 vaccine or a placebo.

The V call is TRBV7-2, the J call TRBJ2-5; the D is unclear. CDR1 and CDR2 (germline): SGHTA, FQGNSA. This CDR3 spans 15 amino acids. Trimming took off 7 bases at V and 4 bases at J, with 19 bases between the two ends. The CDR3 sequence: CASTWTLVPGETQYF. DNA for the CDR3: TGTGCCAGCACGTGGACCCTAGTCCCCGGAGAGACCCAGTACTTC.

This clone showed up just once. The genes are TRBV6-5 and TRBJ2-1; no reliable D call. Trimming pared 8 bases from V and 9 bases from J, leaving 11 bases between. The germline CDR1 and CDR2 sequences are MNHEY and SVGAGI. The CDR3 length is 11 residues. This chain's CDR3 is CASGQVTEQFF. In DNA form, the CDR3 reads TGTGCCAGCGGCCAGGTGACTGAGCAGTTCTTC.

The chain is built from TRBV18 and TRBJ2-3; tentative D call: TRBD2 (6 bases). The CDR3 contains 16 residues. V dropped 5 bases and J dropped 0 bases, with 15 bases sitting between them. Per germline, CDR1 KGHSH and CDR2 LQKENI. The CDR3 DNA reads as TGTGCCAGCTCATCTAAGCAGGCGGGAAGCACAGATACGCAGTATTTT. Translated, it gives CASSSKQAGSTDTQYF.

The chain couples TRBV7-6 to TRBJ1-1; D possibly corresponds to TRBD1 (5 bases). Trimming removed 2 bases from V and 7 bases from J, with 26 bases in between. Per germline, CDR1 SGHVS and CDR2 FNYEAQ. This CDR3 has 18 amino acids. The CDR3 here is CASSLLEKGAGFFGEAFF. The CDR3 nucleotides read TGTGCCAGCAGCTTATTAGAGAAAGGGGCAGGGTTTTTTGGTGAAGCTTTCTTT.

This rearrangement joins TRBV13 to TRBJ2-1; 11 nucleotides match TRBD2. Germline lookup yields CDR1 PRHDT and CDR2 FYEKMQ (reference sequence). The CDR3 is made up of 14 amino acids. V was clipped by 2 bases and J by 9 bases; unmatched bases: 3. The CDR3 loop is CASSLPLAGGEQFF. CDR3 DNA sequence: TGTGCCAGCAGCTTACCCCTAGCGGGGGGTGAGCAGTTCTTC.

This clone came up a few times. The V call is TRBV7-8, the J call TRBJ2-7; D remains unclear. The CDR3 length is 13 residues. Germline CDR1 is SGHVS and CDR2 is FQNEAQ. The germline V and J ends were trimmed by 5 bases and 3 bases, with 11 bases remaining between them. CDR3 loop: CASSVRTDYEQYF. CDR3 coding DNA: TGTGCCAGCAGCGTCCGGACGGACTACGAGCAGTACTTC. The full variable domain, in which reference TRBV7-8 and TRBJ2-7 provide the parts outside the CDR3, is GAGVSQSPRYKVAKRGQDVALRCDPISGHVSLFWYQQALGQGPEFLTYFQNEAQLDKSGLPSDRFFAERPEGSVSTLKIQRTQQEDSAVYLCASSVRTDYEQYFGPGTRLTVT.

The chain has TRBV7-8 and TRBJ1-1; D uncertain. Trimming shortened V by 1 base and J by 3 bases, and 9 bases separated the two germline ends. Germline CDR1 SGHVS, CDR2 FQNEAQ. The CDR3 loop spans 14 amino acids. CDR3 loop: CASSLVYGDTEAFF. The CDR3 nucleotides are TGTGCCAGCAGCTTAGTTTATGGCGACACTGAAGCTTTCTTT.

This clone was picked up a small number of times. The chain uses TRBV5-1 and TRBJ2-7, with D hard to call. The CDR3 consists of 15 residues. V was shortened by 0 bases and J by 6 bases, with 16 bases between the two germline ends. Germline V gene lookup returns CDR1 SGHRS and CDR2 YFSETQ. In nucleotides, the CDR3 is TGCGCCAGCAGCTTGGTCAGTTGGGTCCCCAGCGAGCAGTACTTC. Protein sequence: CASSLVSWVPSEQYF.

Here the CDR3 reads CASSSGVSYEQYF. CDR3 coding DNA: TGTGCCAGCAGTTCAGGGGTCTCCTACGAGCAGTACTTC. This chain joins TRBV27 and TRBJ2-7; possible D gene TRBD1, 6 bases. Per germline, CDR1 MNHEY and CDR2 SMNVEV (reference sequence). Trimming removed 4 bases from V and 0 bases from J, with 7 bases in between. The CDR3 spans 13 residues.

V and J are TRBV6-2 or TRBV6-3 and TRBJ2-5; TRBD2 matches 14 bases. Germline V CDR1 and CDR2: MNHEY, SVGEGT. Trimming at V came to 4 bases and at J to 6 bases, leaving 13 bases not matched to a gene. The CDR3 is made up of 18 amino acids. CDR3 coding DNA: TGTGCCAGCAGTTCGGGACTAGCGGGGGACCTCTCAAGGAAGACCCAGTACTTC. Translated: CASSSGLAGDLSRKTQYF.

The CDR3 DNA sequence: TGTGCCAGCAGTGGCACTAGTGCGAACACCGGGGAGCTGTTTTTT. This sequence encodes CASSGTSANTGELFF. The chain joins TRBV2 to TRBJ2-2, with a possible D match to TRBD2 (5 bases). CDR1 is SNHLY, CDR2 FYNNEI, per germline. Trimming removed 4 bases at V and 0 bases at J, with 9 bases between. This CDR3 contains 15 residues.

The rearrangement links TRBV19 to TRBJ1-5, with TRBD1 matching over 8 bases. V lost 5 bases and J lost 2; bases outside the gene matches: 11. Germline lookup yields CDR1 LNHDA and CDR2 SQIVND (reference sequence). The CDR3 is made up of 17 amino acids. CDR3 bases: TGTGCCAGTAGTGCCGGGACAGGCCAGCCGGGCAATCAGCCCCAGCATTTT. Encoded protein: CASSAGTGQPGNQPQHF.

This clone was detected a few times. The chain recombines TRBV6-5 with TRBJ1-5; D is ambiguous. In germline, CDR1 is MNHEY, CDR2 SVGAGI. The germline V and J ends were trimmed by 2 bases and 6 bases, with 11 bases remaining between them. This CDR3 is built from 14 residues. CDR3 protein: CASSYRAQGQPQHF. The CDR3 DNA sequence: TGTGCCAGCAGTTACCGGGCCCAAGGTCAGCCCCAGCATTTT.

This rearrangement joins TRBV13 to TRBJ1-4; D gene unclear. V lost 0 bases and J lost 0, with 8 bases in between. The CDR3 totals 16 residues. CDR1 and CDR2 from the germline V gene are PRHDT and FYEKMQ (reference sequence). The CDR3 region is CASSLGTLATNEKLFF. CDR3 coding DNA: TGTGCCAGCAGCTTAGGGACACTTGCAACTAATGAAAAACTGTTTTTT.

The table lists this clone with a count of one. The rearrangement uses TRBV6-1 and TRBJ1-2; D might be TRBD1 (5 bases). V dropped 1 base and J dropped 5 bases, with 11 bases sitting between them. The germline V gene has CDR1 MNHNS and CDR2 SASEGT. This CDR3 contains 14 residues. The CDR3 loop is CASSEDGGGYGYTF. CDR3 DNA: TGTGCCAGCAGTGAAGACGGGGGAGGGTATGGCTACACCTTC.

This clone was seen a few times. The chain employs TRBV14 and TRBJ2-7; D is unclear. The germline V and J ends were trimmed by 1 base and 3 bases, with 16 bases remaining between them. Looked up from germline, CDR1 is SGHDN and CDR2 is FVKESK. This CDR3 comprises 16 residues. The CDR3 coding sequence is TGTGCCAGCAGCCAAGGGGGTGGGCAAATAGTCTACGAGCAGTACTTC. This codes for CASSQGGGQIVYEQYF. Together with reference TRBV14 and TRBJ2-7, the CDR3 gives the full variable domain: EAGVTQFPSHSVIEKGQTVTLRCDPISGHDNLYWYRRVMGKEIKFLLHFVKESKQDESGMPNNRFLAERTGGTYSTLKVQPAELEDSGVYFCASSQGGGQIVYEQYFGPGTRLTVT.

The rearrangement joins TRBV5-1 to TRBJ2-7; 11 nucleotides match TRBD1. Trimming at V came to 9 bases and at J to 3 bases, leaving 8 bases not matched to a gene. CDR1 is SGHRS and CDR2 is YFSETQ in the germline V gene. This CDR3 has 14 amino acids. The CDR3 DNA reads TGCGCCACTTCTCCGGGACAGGGGGGCTACGAGCAGTACTTC. Protein product: CATSPGQGGYEQYF.

The rearrangement joins TRBV19 to TRBJ1-1; D possibly corresponds to TRBD1 (6 bases). The germline V and J ends were trimmed by 5 bases and 2 bases, with 18 bases remaining between them. This CDR3 comprises 16 residues. Germline CDR1 is LNHDA and CDR2 is SQIVND (reference sequence). The CDR3 DNA follows: TGTGCCAGTAGTGCCACAACAGGGTTCGGTAACACTGAAGCTTTCTTT. It translates to CASSATTGFGNTEAFF.

The chain joins TRBV2 to TRBJ1-5, with D possibly matching TRBD1 (6 bases). Germline values: CDR1 SNHLY, CDR2 FYNNEI. Trimming pared 4 bases from V and 3 bases from J, leaving 13 bases between. The length of the CDR3 is 15 residues. The CDR3 here is CASSGGGLNNQPQHF. In nucleotides, the CDR3 is TGTGCCAGCAGTGGGGGGGGGCTGAACAATCAGCCCCAGCATTTT.

Only a few counts were recorded for this clone. The rearrangement uses TRBV2 and TRBJ2-2; 7 positions match TRBD1. The CDR3 runs 15 residues. J gave up 6 bases and V 3 bases, and 7 bases lay outside the gene matches. CDR1 SNHLY and CDR2 FYNNEI come from the germline V gene. CDR3 protein: CASSETGFSSGELFF. In DNA, the CDR3 is TGTGCCAGCAGTGAGACAGGGTTCAGTTCCGGGGAGCTGTTTTTT.

The chain employs TRBV9 and TRBJ1-4; tentative D call: TRBD1 (6 bases). The CDR3 loop spans 16 amino acids. The germline CDR1 and CDR2 sequences are SGDLS and YYNGEE. V was shortened by 4 bases and J by 4 bases, with 17 bases between the two germline ends. CDR3: CASSTNPTGLNEKLFF. The DNA for the CDR3 is TGTGCCAGCAGCACAAACCCTACAGGGCTTAATGAAAAACTGTTTTTT.

In DNA, the CDR3 is TGCGCCAGCGACAGGGGGGCCGGGGAGCTGTTTTTT. As protein: CASDRGAGELFF. The chain links TRBV10-2 to TRBJ2-2; 9 bases map to TRBD1. The CDR3 covers 12 residues. In germline, CDR1 is WSHSY, CDR2 SAAADI. The junction had 1 base not matched to a gene; V was cut back by 8 bases and J by 6 bases.

The V and J genes are TRBV7-6 and TRBJ2-7; D unclear. Trimming removed 1 base from V and 5 bases from J, with 9 bases in between. The germline V gene has CDR1 SGHVS and CDR2 FNYEAQ. This CDR3 is built from 13 residues. CDR3 protein: CASSLGPGDEQYF. DNA for the CDR3: TGTGCCAGCAGCTTAGGCCCTGGGGACGAGCAGTACTTC.

The rearrangement links TRBV19 to TRBJ1-2; D is perhaps TRBD1 (5 bases). The germline V and J ends were trimmed by 3 bases and 4 bases, with 12 bases remaining between them. The length of the CDR3 is 14 residues. CDR1 and CDR2 (germline): LNHDA, SQIVND (reference sequence). As DNA, the CDR3 is TGTGCCAGTAGTATCCCCGGGGCGCGCTATGGCTACACCTTC. This translates into CASSIPGARYGYTF.

V usage is TRBV6-5 and J usage is TRBJ1-4; 10 nucleotides match TRBD1. Germline CDR1 MNHEY, CDR2 SVGAGI. The J segment lost 8 bases and the V segment lost 0 bases, leaving 6 bases of the junction unmatched. The length of the CDR3 is 16 residues. This CDR3 reads CASSYSTGDRGEKLFF. The DNA of the CDR3 is TGTGCCAGCAGTTACTCGACGGGGGACAGGGGCGAAAAACTGTTTTTT.

This chain connects TRBV5-1 to TRBJ2-3; D is unclear. Germline values: CDR1 SGHRS, CDR2 YFSETQ. V dropped 0 bases and J dropped 0 bases, with 11 bases sitting between them. The CDR3 runs 16 residues. CDR3 sequence (DNA): TGCGCCAGCAGCTTGGCGGGCCAGAAGAGCACAGATACGCAGTATTTT. It yields the protein CASSLAGQKSTDTQYF.

This chain links TRBV6-2 or TRBV6-3 with TRBJ2-1; 8 bases align to TRBD2. The germline gives CDR1 MNHEY, CDR2 SVGEGT. The length of the CDR3 is 15 residues. Trimming took 5 bases from V and 4 from J; bases not matched to a gene: 7. In DNA form, the CDR3 reads TGTGCCAGCAGTACTCCTAGCGGGCTATACAATGAGCAGTTCTTC. It translates to CASSTPSGLYNEQFF.

The chain employs TRBV7-9 and TRBJ2-5; 14 bases match TRBD2. The length of the CDR3 is 19 residues. The germline V gene has CDR1 SEHNR and CDR2 FQNEAQ (reference sequence). J lost 5 bases, V lost 5 bases, and 16 bases had no gene match. The CDR3 protein is CASSRSGLAGESRWETQYF. DNA of the CDR3: TGTGCCAGCAGCCGATCGGGACTAGCGGGAGAGTCCCGCTGGGAGACCCAGTACTTC.